The source of this TCR beta chain is a study of control samples from healthy donors and cancer patients. Germline CDR1 and CDR2: SEHNR and FQNEAQ (reference sequence). This CDR3 has 11 amino acids. V was cut by 5 bases and J by 8 bases, with 9 bases left in between. Clones were read by immunoSEQ multiplex PCR, and TCRdb kept only the in-frame ones, dropping some. The table records about 170,000 clones, 75% to 95% of them present only once. V usage is TRBV7-9 and J usage is TRBJ1-2; possible D gene TRBD1, 5 bases. This receptor was identified in a woman aged 40 to 50 in good health. Material for sequencing was blood. The CDR3, as DNA: TGTGCCAGCAGCGCAGGGCGGGGCTACACCTTC. It translates to CASSAGRGYTF. The variable domain in full, with the rest retrieved from reference TRBV7-9 and TRBJ1-2, is DTGVSQNPRHKITKRGQNVTFRCDPISEHNRLYWYRQTLGQGPEFLTYFQNEAQLEKSRLLSDRFSAERPKGSFSTLEIQRTEQGDSAMYLCASSAGRGYTFGSGTRLTVV.